The 26 T cell receptor beta chains below were found in one sample sequenced in a study of neurological immune-mediated disorders. Each CDR3 protein is one row after TCRdb ran MiXCR on the 5' RACE reads. The data contain around 31,000 distinct CDR3 sequences, about 4.1% of them singletons. Sequenced sample: CD4+ T cells from blood. These receptors all stem from a woman between 35 and 50 years old in good health.

Ten or more counts support this clonotype. CDR3 region: CASSQGAGVVNEQFF. CDR3 sequence (DNA): TGTGCCAGCAGCCAAGGAGCGGGAGTGGTAAACGAGCAGTTCTTC. The chain employs TRBV3-1 and TRBJ2-1, with 8 bases fitting TRBD2. CDR3 length: 15 residues. V was pared by 1 base and J by 10 bases, with 9 bases of the junction left unmatched. Germline CDR1 and CDR2: LGHDT and YNNKEL (reference sequence).

This clonotype showed up many times. V and J are TRBV11-2 and TRBJ2-5; D assignment may be TRBD1 or TRBD2 (6 bases each). Germline values: CDR1 SGHAT, CDR2 FQNNGV. This CDR3 has 15 residues. V dropped 5 bases and J dropped 5 bases, with 18 bases sitting between them. The CDR3 DNA sequence: TGTGCCAGCAGCCTGGTGGGGGGCCCCGGGGAGACCCAGTACTTC. Translation gives CASSLVGGPGETQYF. Looking up the rest from reference TRBV11-2 and TRBJ2-5 gives the full variable domain: EAGVAQSPRYKIIEKRQSVAFWCNPISGHATLYWYQQILGQGPKLLIQFQNNGVVDDSQLPKDRFSAERLKGVDSTLKIQPAKLEDSAVYLCASSLVGGPGETQYFGPGTRLLVL.

This clonotype was found many times. V usage is TRBV6-2 or TRBV6-3 and J usage is TRBJ2-2, with 12 nucleotides matching TRBD2. This CDR3 region has 19 residues. With 0 bases clipped from V and 1 base from J, the junction kept 6 bases outside the gene matches. The germline CDR1 and CDR2 sequences are MNHEY and SVGEGT. The DNA for the CDR3 is TGTGCCAGCAGTTACTCGAGGCCGGGACTAGCGGGGAACACCGGGGAGCTGTTTTTT. Translated, it gives CASSYSRPGLAGNTGELFF.

The table lists this clonotype with many counts. The rearrangement joins TRBV5-1 to TRBJ1-6; 7 bases map to TRBD1. This CDR3 has 15 residues. V dropped 0 bases and J dropped 6; count of bases not matched to a gene: 3. CDR1 SGHRS and CDR2 YFSETQ come from the germline V gene. The CDR3: CASSLGQGINSPLHF. DNA of the CDR3: TGCGCCAGCAGCTTGGGACAGGGAATTAATTCACCCCTCCACTTT. Filled out from reference TRBV5-1 and TRBJ1-6, the complete variable domain reads KAGVTQTPRYLIKTRGQQVTLSCSPISGHRSVSWYQQTPGQGLQFLFEYFSETQRNKGNFPGRFSGRQFSNSRSEMNVSTLELGDSALYLCASSLGQGINSPLHFGNGTRLTVT.

This clonotype was detected only once. It may be a read error: a sequence one base away is much more abundant. The V call is TRBV21-1, the J call TRBJ1-2; the D call TRBD1 from the table was never checked on the DNA. TRBV21-1 is deemed a pseudogene. The CDR3 is 16 residues long. CDR3 coding DNA: TGTGCCAGCAGAAGCCCGGGACGGATTGGTCCCTATGGCTACACCTTC. It yields the protein CASRSPGRIGPYGYTF.

This clonotype has ten or more counts. J is TRBJ2-1 and V is TRBV18, with 9 bases aligning to TRBD1. Trimming cost V 3 bases and J 8 bases; bases outside gene matches: 8. The CDR3 has 15 amino acids. Looked up from germline, CDR1 is KGHSH and CDR2 is LQKENI. The CDR3 nucleotides are TGTGCCAGCTCACCCGGGGACAGGGTTCGGCATGAGCAGTTCTTC. It codes for CASSPGDRVRHEQFF.

In this sample, this clonotype turned up many times. The CDR3 is CASSPPPGLVVYYEQFF. In DNA, the CDR3 is TGCGCCAGCAGCCCCCCCCCCGGACTAGTAGTGTACTATGAGCAGTTCTTC. The chain combines TRBV4-1 with TRBJ2-1; 7 nucleotides match TRBD2. The CDR3 loop spans 17 amino acids. Per the germline V gene, CDR1 is MGHRA and CDR2 is YSYEKL. V trimming: 4 bases; J trimming: 8 bases; junction bases outside the gene matches: 17.

This clonotype rates as medium-sized. V usage is TRBV14 and J usage is TRBJ2-7, with D hard to call. The V gene lost 1 base and the J gene lost 0 bases, with 7 bases spanning the gap. Germline lookup yields CDR1 SGHDN and CDR2 FVKESK. The length of the CDR3 is 14 residues. Written as DNA, the CDR3 is TGTGCCAGCAGCCAAGGTCCGGTCTCCTACGAGCAGTACTTC. Translated: CASSQGPVSYEQYF.

This clonotype was picked up many times. J is TRBJ2-7 and V is TRBV11-2; the D is unclear. V was shortened by 3 bases and J by 6 bases, with 15 bases between the two germline ends. Germline V gene data show CDR1 as SGHAT and CDR2 as FQNNGV. This CDR3 has 14 residues. The CDR3 protein is CASSLDLRTAEQYF. CDR3 coding DNA: TGTGCCAGCAGCTTGGACCTCCGGACGGCCGAGCAGTACTTC.

The sample holds many counts of this clonotype. The chain couples TRBV20-1 to TRBJ2-7; TRBD2 is a possible D gene (5 bases). Germline lookup yields CDR1 DFQATT and CDR2 SNEGSKA (reference sequence). The CDR3 consists of 15 residues. V was cut by 4 bases and J by 6 bases, with 22 bases left in between. CDR3 loop: CSATLGNVPSSEQYF. Here the CDR3 DNA reads TGCAGTGCTACCTTAGGTAACGTACCTAGCTCCGAGCAGTACTTC.

This clonotype was detected many times. For the CDR3, the DNA is TGCGCCAGCAGCCTAGACGGCCGGGACGGGGAGCTGTTTTTT. The encoded protein is CASSLDGRDGELFF. The rearrangement joins TRBV5-1 to TRBJ2-2, with a tentative D call TRBD2 (5 bases). The CDR3 totals 14 residues. The germline gives CDR1 SGHRS, CDR2 YFSETQ. The ends were cut back, 4 bases at V and 7 bases at J, with 14 bases in the middle.

This clonotype was seen many times. J is TRBJ2-7 and V is TRBV11-2; D possibly corresponds to TRBD1 (6 bases). V lost 5 bases to trimming and J lost 4 bases, with 24 bases between them. Germline V lookup: CDR1 SGHAT, CDR2 FQNNGV. The CDR3 consists of 17 residues. For the CDR3, the DNA is TGTGCCAGCAGCCCGATTGGCCGAACAGGGACCCCTTACGAGCAGTACTTC. Protein: CASSPIGRTGTPYEQYF.

This clonotype was detected ten times or more. The genes are TRBV7-2 and TRBJ2-1; no reliable D call. CDR1 is SGHTA and CDR2 is FQGNSA in the germline V gene. The CDR3 sequence is 13 residues long. The V end lost 4 bases, the J end lost 6 bases, and 10 bases lay between the germline ends. CDR3 region: CASSSRLVNEQFF. The DNA for the CDR3 is TGTGCCAGCAGCTCGAGGCTAGTCAATGAGCAGTTCTTC.

This clonotype was found many times. The chain is built from TRBV18 and TRBJ2-2; TRBD1 might be the D (5 bases). The germline V gene encodes CDR1 KGHSH and CDR2 LQKENI. Trimming stripped 6 bases from V and 1 base from J, with 15 bases between. CDR3 length: 16 residues. The CDR3 loop reads CASSLQGVKNTGELFF. Here the CDR3 DNA reads TGTGCCAGCTCCTTGCAGGGCGTGAAGAACACCGGGGAGCTGTTTTTT. Complete variable domain (other parts from reference TRBV18 and TRBJ2-2): NAGVMQNPRHLVRRRGQEARLRCSPMKGHSHVYWYRQLPEEGLKFMVYLQKENIIDESGMPKERFSAEFPKEGPSILRIQQVVRGDSAAYFCASSLQGVKNTGELFFGEGSRLTVL.

At least ten counts were recorded for this clonotype. The gene calls are TRBV5-1 and TRBJ1-6; D unclear. CDR3 length equals 13 residues. CDR1 SGHRS and CDR2 YFSETQ come from the germline V gene. V was cut by 1 base and J by 8 bases, with 7 bases left in between. The CDR3 loop reads CASSLQADSPLHF. The CDR3 coding sequence is TGCGCCAGCAGCTTGCAGGCTGATTCACCCCTCCACTTT.

This clonotype was picked up many times. This chain connects TRBV5-1 to TRBJ2-1; D ambiguous. Deletions cut 4 bases from V and 3 bases from J, with 8 bases between. This CDR3 spans 13 amino acids. The germline V gene encodes CDR1 SGHRS and CDR2 YFSETQ. CDR3 amino acids: CASSAPGYNEQFF. The CDR3 DNA sequence: TGCGCCAGCAGCGCCCCCGGCTACAATGAGCAGTTCTTC.

There are many counts of this clonotype. The chain carries TRBV6-2 or TRBV6-3 and TRBJ2-5; D unresolved. V lost 0 bases to trimming and J lost 5 bases, with 1 base between them. CDR3 length: 11 residues. The germline CDR1 and CDR2 sequences are MNHEY and SVGEGT. Here the CDR3 DNA reads TGTGCCAGCAGTTACTCGGAGACCCAGTACTTC. This encodes CASSYSETQYF.

This clonotype was counted at least ten times. The rearrangement uses TRBV18 and TRBJ2-7; D may be TRBD2 (5 bases). V lost 0 bases, J lost 5 bases, and 8 bases lay in between. CDR1 is KGHSH and CDR2 is LQKENI in the germline V gene. This CDR3 is built from 13 residues. DNA of the CDR3: TGTGCCAGCTCACCACCCGGGAAGCACGAGCAGTACTTC. Its protein product is CASSPPGKHEQYF. The whole variable domain, remainder taken from reference TRBV18 and TRBJ2-7, is NAGVMQNPRHLVRRRGQEARLRCSPMKGHSHVYWYRQLPEEGLKFMVYLQKENIIDESGMPKERFSAEFPKEGPSILRIQQVVRGDSAAYFCASSPPGKHEQYFGPGTRLTVT.

Ten or more counts support this clonotype. The genes are TRBV5-1 and TRBJ1-1; possible D gene TRBD1, 5 bases. The germline V gene has CDR1 SGHRS and CDR2 YFSETQ. V lost 4 bases to trimming and J lost 8 bases, with 15 bases between them. The CDR3 has 13 residues. The CDR3 nucleotides are TGCGCCAGCAGCATACGGACGGGGACGGAAGCTTTCTTT. Its translation is CASSIRTGTEAFF. Full variable domain (missing parts from reference TRBV5-1 and TRBJ1-1): KAGVTQTPRYLIKTRGQQVTLSCSPISGHRSVSWYQQTPGQGLQFLFEYFSETQRNKGNFPGRFSGRQFSNSRSEMNVSTLELGDSALYLCASSIRTGTEAFFGQGTRLTVV.

This clonotype was recorded at least ten times. This chain uses TRBV28 with TRBJ1-1; the match to TRBD1 covers 8 bases. This CDR3 region has 13 residues. Losses at the gene ends were 7 bases for V and 8 bases for J; bases not matched to a gene: 9. Germline lookup yields CDR1 MDHEN and CDR2 SYDVKM. The CDR3 DNA reads TGTGCCAGCACCGCGACAGGGGCCCTGGAAGCTTTCTTT. It yields the protein CASTATGALEAFF.

This clonotype was observed at least ten times. The V gene is TRBV14, the J gene TRBJ2-1; D may be TRBD1 (5 bases). The CDR3 spans 16 residues. Trimming stripped 1 base from V and 3 bases from J, with 13 bases between. The germline gives CDR1 SGHDN, CDR2 FVKESK. The chain's CDR3 is CASSQVGLRGYNEQFF. The CDR3 DNA reads TGTGCCAGCAGCCAAGTGGGGCTTAGGGGCTACAATGAGCAGTTCTTC.

This clonotype was seen many times. The genes are TRBV5-1 and TRBJ1-1; D remains ambiguous. V lost 0 bases to trimming and J lost 5 bases, with 2 bases between them. This CDR3 contains 11 residues. CDR1 and CDR2 (germline): SGHRS, YFSETQ. For the CDR3, the DNA is TGCGCCAGCAGCTTGGGGACTGAAGCTTTCTTT. Amino acid sequence: CASSLGTEAFF.

There are many counts of this clonotype. The genes are TRBV30 and TRBJ2-7; 7 bases are shared with TRBD2. J lost 8 bases, V lost 3 bases, and 10 bases had no gene match. Germline V gene sequence: CDR1 GTSNPN, CDR2 SVGIG (reference sequence). This CDR3 region has 13 residues. This chain's CDR3 is CAWRPGGEVKQYF. The CDR3 DNA is TGTGCCTGGAGACCTGGGGGGGAGGTAAAGCAGTACTTC.

This clonotype was observed at least ten times. The chain employs TRBV20-1 and TRBJ2-1; 11 nucleotides align to TRBD1. Looked up from germline, CDR1 is DFQATT and CDR2 is SNEGSKA (reference sequence). With V trimmed by 4 bases and J by 10 bases, 6 bases remained unmatched. CDR3 length equals 13 residues. The CDR3 region is CSATGQGAGEQFF. For the CDR3, the DNA is TGCAGTGCTACCGGACAGGGGGCGGGGGAGCAGTTCTTC.

Ten or more counts support this clonotype. The chain combines TRBV4-2 with TRBJ1-1; D gene ambiguous. Trimming pared 0 bases from V and 1 base from J, leaving 12 bases between. CDR1 and CDR2 (germline): LGHNA, YNFKEQ. This CDR3 is 16 amino acids long. The CDR3 nucleotides read TGTGCCAGCAGCCAAGAAGCTTCAACTGAGAACACTGAAGCTTTCTTT. Protein sequence: CASSQEASTENTEAFF.

This clonotype was seen repeatedly, ten times or more. The rearrangement links TRBV15 to TRBJ1-1, with D unresolved. The V and J ends lost 0 bases and 9 bases respectively, with 8 bases between them. Germline CDR1 LNHNV, CDR2 YYDKDF (reference sequence). The CDR3 sequence is 12 residues long. The CDR3 nucleotides read TGTGCCACCAGCAGAGATCAACAGAAAGCTTTCTTT. It codes for CATSRDQQKAFF.